This TCR beta chain was documented in a study of vaccination and CD4 T cells after COVID-19. Study context: Recovered patients in the cohort numbered six men and four women, two of them Hispanic. Stimulation of the cells used overlapping spike peptide pools from SARS-CoV-2 and from the common cold coronaviruses HCoV-NL63, HCoV-OC43 and HCoV-229E. Findings and limits, study-wide: The median number of SARS-CoV-2-reactive clonotypes increased from about 20 to 38, a change that did not reach significance.

V was trimmed by 0 bases and J by 6 bases, leaving 14 bases between them. Germline V gene data show CDR1 as MNHEY and CDR2 as SVGAGI. This CDR3 comprises 15 residues. With respect to this clonotype: Its specificity is unknown.

The assay that was used to sequence DNA from cultured CD4+ T cells was the Oncomine TCR Beta short-read assay. It was cultured CD4+ T cells from which genomic DNA was extracted. From the PCR reads, TCRdb called clonotypes with MiXCR, one entry per CDR3 protein. The table has some 11,000 distinct CDR3 sequences, around 60% seen once. The treatment here: approximately 9-day PBMC culture with coronavirus spike peptide pools or control peptides (ViraFEST assay). The chain recombines TRBV6-5 with TRBJ1-1; tentative D call: TRBD1 (5 bases). The source of this sequence is a human donor who had recovered from COVID-19. Sequenced sample: CD4+ T cells from blood, cultured in vitro. The CDR3 here is CASSYSKGTGAEAFF. The CDR3 bases are TGTGCCAGCAGTTACTCGAAAGGGACCGGGGCTGAAGCTTTCTTT.